This section outlines one T cell receptor (beta chain) sequence together with its context. The data originate from a study of blood T cell repertoires in COVID-19. Study-level information: COVID-19 samples collected from the United States, Italy and Spain covered acute and convalescent phases. T cells, B-cell-depleted T cells, or PBMCs provided the cDNA or gDNA that served as material.

Seattle-derived patients entered the study during active infection and were followed longitudinally. The CDR3 contains 15 residues. Trimming took off 4 bases at V and 4 bases at J, with 14 bases between the two ends. Germline V CDR1 and CDR2: SGHTA, FQGNSA. Original data processing: Counts of nucleated cells, estimated from reference gene primer amplification, were obtained. Some clones are missing from TCRdb's copy, which holds only in-frame ones; the method was immunoSEQ multiplex PCR. V and J calls and clone size are as listed in that table; D and trimming were resolved from the DNA. The sample holds some 48,000 clones, over 75% seen once.

The sequence was collected from an elderly woman with COVID-19, enrolled during active disease. J is TRBJ1-3 and V is TRBV7-2, with D perhaps matching TRBD1 (5 bases). Sequencing was performed on peripheral blood. The CDR3: CASSYTGPVGNTIYF. The CDR3 region has the DNA TGTGCCAGCAGCTATACAGGTCCCGTCGGAAACACCATATATTTT.